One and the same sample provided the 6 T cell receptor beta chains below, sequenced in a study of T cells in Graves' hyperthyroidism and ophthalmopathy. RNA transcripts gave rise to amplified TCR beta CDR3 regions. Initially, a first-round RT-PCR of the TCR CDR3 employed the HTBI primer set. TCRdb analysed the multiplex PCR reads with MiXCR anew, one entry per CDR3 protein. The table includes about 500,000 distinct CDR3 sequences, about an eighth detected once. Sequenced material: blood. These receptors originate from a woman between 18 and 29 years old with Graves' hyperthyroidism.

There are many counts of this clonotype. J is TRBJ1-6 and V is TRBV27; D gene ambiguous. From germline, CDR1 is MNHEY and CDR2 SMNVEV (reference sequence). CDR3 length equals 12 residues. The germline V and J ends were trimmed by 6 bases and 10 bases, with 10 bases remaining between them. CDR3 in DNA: TGTGCCAGCAGCGGTACTACATCACCCCTCCACTTT. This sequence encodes CASSGTTSPLHF.

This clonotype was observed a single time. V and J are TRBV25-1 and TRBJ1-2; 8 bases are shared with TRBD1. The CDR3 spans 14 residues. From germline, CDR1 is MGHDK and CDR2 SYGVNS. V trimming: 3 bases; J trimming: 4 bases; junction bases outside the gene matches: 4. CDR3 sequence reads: CASSEPGGVYGYTF. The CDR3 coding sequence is TGTGCCAGCAGTGAGCCAGGGGGCGTCTATGGCTACACCTTC.

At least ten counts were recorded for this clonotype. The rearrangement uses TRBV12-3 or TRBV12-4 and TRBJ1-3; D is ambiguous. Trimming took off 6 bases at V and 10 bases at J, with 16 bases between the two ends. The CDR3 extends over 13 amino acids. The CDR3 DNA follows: TGTGCCAGCAGCTACAACATCGGAGGGACCATATATTTT. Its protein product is CASSYNIGGTIYF.

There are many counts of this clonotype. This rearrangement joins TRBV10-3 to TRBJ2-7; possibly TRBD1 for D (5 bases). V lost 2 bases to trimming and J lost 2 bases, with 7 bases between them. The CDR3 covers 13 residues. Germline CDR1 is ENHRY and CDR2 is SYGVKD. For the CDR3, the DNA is TGTGCCATCAGTGAGATAGGGGCCTACGAGCAGTACTTC. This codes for CAISEIGAYEQYF.

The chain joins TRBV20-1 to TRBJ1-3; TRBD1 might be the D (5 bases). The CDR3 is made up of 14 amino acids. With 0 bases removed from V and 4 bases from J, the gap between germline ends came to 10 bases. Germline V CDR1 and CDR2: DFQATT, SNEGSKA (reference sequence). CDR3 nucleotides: TGCAGTGCTAGAGAGTCAGGGATCGGAAACACCATATATTTT. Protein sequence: CSARESGIGNTIYF.

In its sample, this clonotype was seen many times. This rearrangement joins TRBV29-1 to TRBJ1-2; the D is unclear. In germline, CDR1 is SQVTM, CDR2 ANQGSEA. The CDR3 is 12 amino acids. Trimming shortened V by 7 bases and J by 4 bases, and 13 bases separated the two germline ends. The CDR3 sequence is CSAGSSSYGYTF. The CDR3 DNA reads TGCAGCGCCGGGTCCTCCTCCTATGGCTACACCTTC.